This record concerns one T cell receptor beta chain sequence. This entry belongs to a study of T-cell reconstitution after alpha-beta-depleted transplantation in children. The CDR3 is 13 amino acids. Trimming pared 4 bases from V and 8 bases from J, leaving 11 bases between. Germline loops: CDR1 SGHTA, CDR2 FQGNSA. Unique molecular identifiers were incorporated when the TCRbeta library was constructed. TCRdb itself ran the PCR reads through MiXCR, one entry per CDR3 protein. The sample yields some 290,000 distinct CDR3 sequences, more than 8% seen once. The receptor was isolated from a human donor who donated a stem cell graft to a child with SCID. This chain joins TRBV7-2 and TRBJ2-2, with D unresolved. The sample was PBMCs from the stem cell graft donor, taken from the stem cell graft. The CDR3 reads CASSSRPEGELFF. In DNA, the CDR3 is TGTGCCAGCAGCTCTCGACCCGAAGGGGAGCTGTTTTTT.